This is a list of T cell receptor beta chains from one sample in a study of CD8+ T cells in alopecia areata. Profiled with immunoSEQ multiplex PCR; TCRdb holds only in-frame clones, not every one. The table lists about 110,000 clones, approximately 59% of them singletons. The specimen sequenced was CD8+ T cells sorted from blood. These receptors were collected from a human donor in good health. Each CDR3 is given with its conserved first and last residue. Each record gives: V gene, J gene, CDR3 protein.

>TRBV4-3|TRBJ2-5
CASSQGQPEETQYF
>TRBV30|TRBJ2-3
CAWSAAGLAGTDTQYF
>TRBV2|TRBJ2-3
CASHPLQGSSTDTQYF
>TRBV4-3|TRBJ2-7
CASSQDRSSLYEQYF
>TRBV5-4|TRBJ2-3
CASSLGLAGGLTDTQYF
>TRBV4-3|TRBJ2-1
CASSLRSGGQGDEQFF
>TRBV29-1|TRBJ1-1
CSVVGLDTEAFF
>TRBV10-2|TRBJ2-3
CASSEGASTDTQYF
>TRBV7-8|TRBJ2-3
CASSLAYAGRTDTQYF
>TRBV7-9|TRBJ1-1
CASSAGQTEAFF
>TRBV29-1|TRBJ2-3
CSVDGTADTDTQYF
>TRBV4-3|TRBJ2-3
CASSQDEGGSTDTQYF
>TRBV4-1|TRBJ2-3
CASSLSSGGNLGGTDTQYF
>TRBV5-6|TRBJ2-1
CASSLEGAYNEQFF
>TRBV18|TRBJ2-1
CASSPPPGGTGDLISEQFF
>TRBV28|.
CASWRGKHYEQYF
>TRBV6-6|TRBJ2-5
CASSYNPGIQETQYF
>TRBV5-6|TRBJ2-3
CASSLGTERSGPDTQYF
>TRBV7-9|TRBJ2-2
CASSFPGELFF
>TRBV6-4|TRBJ2-1
CASSATSVNEQFF
>TRBV5-1|TRBJ2-3
CASSFDGFTDTQYF
>TRBV2|TRBJ2-5
CASRPGALGETQYF
>TRBV13|TRBJ2-7
CASSLGTGPSYEQYF
>TRBV2|TRBJ2-3
CASSGLTSGANTDTQYF
>TRBV29-1|TRBJ1-2
CSVGGTAYWNYGYTF
>TRBV28|TRBJ2-3
CASSLSIPPDTQYF
>TRBV5-6|TRBJ2-5
CASSSARGRTQYF
>TRBV5-4|TRBJ1-2
CASSLDMDDGYTF
>TRBV19|TRBJ2-7
CASSAGLAGTYEQYF
>TRBV7-9|TRBJ2-5
CASSFIQGLQETQYF
>TRBV7-2|TRBJ2-5
CASRDKTGVAQETQYF
>TRBV27|TRBJ2-7
CASSPSTGFLTYEQYF
>TRBV2|TRBJ2-2
CASSEESRKTGELFF
>TRBV15|TRBJ1-4
CATSRERSRYEKLFF
>TRBV6-6|TRBJ2-1
CASSNRGVENEQFF
>TRBV30|TRBJ2-1
CAWSVYLGGSYNEQFF
>TRBV5-4|TRBJ2-5
CASRNGGRLYGETQYF
>TRBV6-6|TRBJ2-1
CASSYSMRDNEQFF
>TRBV13|TRBJ2-5
CASSSLQPAGAQETQYF
>TRBV7-9|TRBJ1-4
CASSLERREKLFF
>TRBV13|TRBJ2-3
CASSPGSGALDTQYF
>TRBV6-5|TRBJ2-5
CASSPYTGGETQYF
>TRBV6-5|TRBJ2-3
CASNPAGGFTDTQYF